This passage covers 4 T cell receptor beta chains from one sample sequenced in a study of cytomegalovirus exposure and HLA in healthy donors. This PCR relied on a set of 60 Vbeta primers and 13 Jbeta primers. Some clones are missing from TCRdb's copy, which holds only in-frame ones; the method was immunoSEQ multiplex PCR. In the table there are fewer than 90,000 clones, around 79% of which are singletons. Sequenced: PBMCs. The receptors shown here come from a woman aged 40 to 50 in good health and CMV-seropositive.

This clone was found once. CDR3 sequence: CASSERRDRVLYTEAFF. CDR3 nucleotides: TGCGCCAGCAGTGAAAGGCGGGACAGGGTTTTGTACACTGAAGCTTTCTTT. The genes are TRBV10-2 and TRBJ1-1, with 9 bases fitting TRBD1. The CDR3 spans 17 residues. From germline, CDR1 is WSHSY and CDR2 SAAADI. Unmatched junction bases numbered 11, after V lost 3 bases and J lost 3 bases.

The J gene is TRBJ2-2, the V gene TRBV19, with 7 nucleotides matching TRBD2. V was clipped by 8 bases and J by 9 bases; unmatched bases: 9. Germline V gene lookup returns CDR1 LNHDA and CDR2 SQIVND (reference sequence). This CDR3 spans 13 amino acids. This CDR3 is CASLRGRTWELFF. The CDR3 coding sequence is TGTGCCAGTCTACGCGGGAGAACCTGGGAGCTGTTTTTT.

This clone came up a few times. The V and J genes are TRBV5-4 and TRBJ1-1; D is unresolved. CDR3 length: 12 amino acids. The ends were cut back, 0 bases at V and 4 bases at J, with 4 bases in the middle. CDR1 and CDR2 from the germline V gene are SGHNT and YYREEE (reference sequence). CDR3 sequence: CASSLDGTEAFF. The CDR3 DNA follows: TGTGCCAGCAGCTTGGACGGCACTGAAGCTTTCTTT.

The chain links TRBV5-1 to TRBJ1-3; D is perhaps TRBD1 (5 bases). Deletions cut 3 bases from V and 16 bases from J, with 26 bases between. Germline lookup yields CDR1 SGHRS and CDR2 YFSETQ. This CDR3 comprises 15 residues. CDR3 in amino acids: CASSSLQGSSATLYF. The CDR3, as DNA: TGCGCCAGCAGCTCTCTTCAGGGTTCCTCTGCCACTCTGTATTTT.